The T cell receptor beta chain described here comes from a study of T cells in Graves' hyperthyroidism and ophthalmopathy. Hyperthyroidism in the patients, aged 18 to 65, was newly diagnosed and under 2 months in duration. The germline gives CDR1 KGHSH, CDR2 LQKENI. The CDR3 runs 13 residues. Trimming removed 5 bases from V and 6 bases from J, with 13 bases in between. Template material for amplifying TCR beta CDR3 regions consisted of RNA transcripts. Primed by the HTBI set, a first-round RT-PCR was run on the TCR CDR3. TCRdb fed the multiplex PCR reads into MiXCR, producing one record per CDR3 protein. The repertoire holds 300,000 to 400,000 distinct CDR3 sequences, with 15% to 20% as singletons.

The sample taken for sequencing was blood. This sequence originates from a woman aged 45-59 years with Graves' hyperthyroidism. This chain links TRBV18 with TRBJ1-1; D not resolved. CDR3 coding DNA: TGTGCCAGCTCATCTGAGACGGCCCCTGAAGCTTTCTTT. Translation: CASSSETAPEAFF.